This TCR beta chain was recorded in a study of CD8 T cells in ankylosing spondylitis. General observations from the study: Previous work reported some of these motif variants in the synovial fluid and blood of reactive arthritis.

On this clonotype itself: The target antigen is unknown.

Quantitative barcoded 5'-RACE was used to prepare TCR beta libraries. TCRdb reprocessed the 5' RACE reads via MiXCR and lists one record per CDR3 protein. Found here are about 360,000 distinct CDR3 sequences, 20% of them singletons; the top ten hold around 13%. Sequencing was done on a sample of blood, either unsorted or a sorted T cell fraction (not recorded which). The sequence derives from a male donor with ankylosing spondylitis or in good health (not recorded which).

CDR3 protein: CASRSGVGEAFF. Written as DNA, the CDR3 is TGTGCCAGCAGATCGGGTGTCGGCGAAGCTTTCTTT. This sequence joins TRBV2 and TRBJ1-1; D uncertain. CDR1 and CDR2 from the germline V gene are SNHLY and FYNNEI. The V end lost 6 bases, the J end lost 8 bases, and 13 bases lay between the germline ends. CDR3 size: 12 residues.